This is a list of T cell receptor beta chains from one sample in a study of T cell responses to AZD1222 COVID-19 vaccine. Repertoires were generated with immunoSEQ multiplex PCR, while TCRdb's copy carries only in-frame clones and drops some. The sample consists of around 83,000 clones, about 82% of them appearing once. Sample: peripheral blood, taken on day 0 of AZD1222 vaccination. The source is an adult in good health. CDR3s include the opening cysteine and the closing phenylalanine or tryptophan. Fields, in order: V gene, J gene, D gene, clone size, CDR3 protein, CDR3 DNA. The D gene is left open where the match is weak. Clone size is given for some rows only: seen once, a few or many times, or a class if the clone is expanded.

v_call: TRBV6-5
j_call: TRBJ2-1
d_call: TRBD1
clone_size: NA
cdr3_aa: CASSSGTGLNEQFF
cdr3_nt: TGTGCCAGCAGTTCCGGGACAGGGCTCAATGAGCAGTTCTTC

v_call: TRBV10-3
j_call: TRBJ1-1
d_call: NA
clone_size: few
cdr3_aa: CASTGTPRGNTEAFF
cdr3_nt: TGTGCCAGCACTGGGACCCCAAGGGGGAACACTGAAGCTTTCTTT

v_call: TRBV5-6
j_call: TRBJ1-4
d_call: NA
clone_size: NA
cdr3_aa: CASSSGVGSGEKLFF
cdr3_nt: TGTGCCAGCAGCTCCGGGGTGGGTAGTGGTGAAAAACTGTTTTTT

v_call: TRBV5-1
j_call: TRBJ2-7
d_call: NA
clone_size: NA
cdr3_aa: CASSLEETGSYEQYF
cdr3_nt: TGCGCCAGCAGCTTGGAGGAGACCGGGTCCTACGAGCAGTACTTC

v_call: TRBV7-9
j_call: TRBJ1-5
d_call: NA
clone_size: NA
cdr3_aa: CASGGRDPNQPQHF
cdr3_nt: TGTGCCAGCGGGGGCAGGGACCCAAATCAGCCCCAGCATTTT

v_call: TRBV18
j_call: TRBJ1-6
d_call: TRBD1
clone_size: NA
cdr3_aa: CASSLGQGSDSPLHF
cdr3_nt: TGTGCCAGCTCACTGGGACAGGGGTCGGATTCACCCCTCCACTTT

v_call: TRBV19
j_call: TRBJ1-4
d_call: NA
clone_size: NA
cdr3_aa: CASSTPRGAGEKLFF
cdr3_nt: TGTGCCAGTAGTACCCCCCGGGGGGCAGGTGAAAAACTGTTTTTT

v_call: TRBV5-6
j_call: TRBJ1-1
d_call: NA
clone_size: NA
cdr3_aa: CASSFGATEAFF
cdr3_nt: TGTGCCAGCAGCTTCGGGGCCACTGAAGCTTTCTTT

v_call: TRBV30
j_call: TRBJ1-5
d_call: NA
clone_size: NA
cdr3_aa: CAWSGEYNQPQHF
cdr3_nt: TGTGCCTGGAGTGGCGAGTACAATCAGCCCCAGCATTTT

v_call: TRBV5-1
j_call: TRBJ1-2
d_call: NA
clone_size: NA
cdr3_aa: CASSWGRYGYTF
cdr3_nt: TGCGCCAGCAGCTGGGGACGTTATGGCTACACCTTC

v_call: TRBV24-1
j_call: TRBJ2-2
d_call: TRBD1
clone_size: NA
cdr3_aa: CATSDADRGNTGELFF
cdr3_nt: TGTGCCACCAGTGACGCTGACAGGGGCAACACCGGGGAGCTGTTTTTT

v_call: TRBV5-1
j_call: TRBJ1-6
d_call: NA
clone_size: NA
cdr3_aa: CASSLESGRASYNSPLHF
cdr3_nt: TGCGCCAGCAGCTTGGAAAGCGGGCGGGCCTCTTATAATTCACCCCTCCACTTT

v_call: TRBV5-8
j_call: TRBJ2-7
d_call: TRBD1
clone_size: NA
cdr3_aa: CASSPTDRVREQYF
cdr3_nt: TGTGCCAGCAGCCCTACCGACAGGGTACGCGAGCAGTACTTC

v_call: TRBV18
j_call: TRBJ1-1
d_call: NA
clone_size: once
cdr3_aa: CASSLGTVDEAFF
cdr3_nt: TGTGCCAGCTCACTAGGGACGGTGGATGAAGCTTTCTTT

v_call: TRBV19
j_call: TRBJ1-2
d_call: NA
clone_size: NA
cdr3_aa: CASTSGGRGAGYTF
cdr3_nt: TGTGCCTCCACGTCGGGTGGTCGGGGCGCTGGCTACACCTTC

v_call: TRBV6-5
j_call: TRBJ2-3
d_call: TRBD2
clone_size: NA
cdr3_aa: CASRGTSGGNQQYF
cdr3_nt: TGTGCCAGCAGGGGGACTAGCGGGGGTAATCAGCAGTATTTT

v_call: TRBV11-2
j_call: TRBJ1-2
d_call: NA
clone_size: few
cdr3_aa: CASSLGGPRIPGYTF
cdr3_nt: TGTGCCAGCAGCTTAGGGGGACCTAGAATACCTGGCTACACCTTC

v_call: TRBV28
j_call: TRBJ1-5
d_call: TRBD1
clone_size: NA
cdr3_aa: CASSDRDYQPQHF
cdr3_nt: TGTGCCAGCTCCGACAGGGACTATCAGCCCCAGCATTTT

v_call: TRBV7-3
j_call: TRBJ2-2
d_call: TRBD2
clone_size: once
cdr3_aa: CASSRLAFGELFF
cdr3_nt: TGTGCCAGCAGTCGACTAGCCTTCGGGGAGCTGTTTTTT

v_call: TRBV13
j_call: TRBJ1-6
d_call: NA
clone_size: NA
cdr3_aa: CASSLGGDNSPLHF
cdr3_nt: TGTGCCAGCAGCTTAGGAGGGGATAATTCACCCCTCCACTTT

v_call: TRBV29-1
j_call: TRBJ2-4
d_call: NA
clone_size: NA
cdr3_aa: CSVEARNIQYF
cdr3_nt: TGCAGCGTTGAAGCCAGAAACATTCAGTACTTC

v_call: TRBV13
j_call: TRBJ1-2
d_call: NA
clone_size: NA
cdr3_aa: CASRLPAPARYGYTF
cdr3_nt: TGTGCCAGCCGACTTCCAGCCCCAGCACGCTATGGCTACACCTTC

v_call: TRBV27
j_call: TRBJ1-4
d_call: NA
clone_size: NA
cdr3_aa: CASSLSYMAKLFF
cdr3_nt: TGTGCCAGCAGTTTATCCTACATGGCAAAACTGTTTTTT

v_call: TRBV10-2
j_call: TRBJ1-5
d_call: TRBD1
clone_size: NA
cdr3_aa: CATWTGGNQPQHF
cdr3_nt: TGCGCCACCTGGACAGGCGGCAATCAGCCCCAGCATTTT

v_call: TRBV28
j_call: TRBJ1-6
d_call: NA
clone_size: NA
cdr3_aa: CASSQHVGLSSYNSPLHF
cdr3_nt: TGTGCCAGCAGCCAACACGTGGGACTGAGCTCCTATAATTCACCCCTCCACTTT

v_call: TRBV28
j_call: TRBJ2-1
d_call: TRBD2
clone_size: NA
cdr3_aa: CASSSLAGGSYNEQFF
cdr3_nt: TGTGCCAGCAGTAGCTTAGCGGGGGGGTCCTACAATGAGCAGTTCTTC

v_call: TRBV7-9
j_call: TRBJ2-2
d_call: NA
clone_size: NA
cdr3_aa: CASSQGQPGMDTGELFF
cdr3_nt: TGTGCCAGCAGCCAGGGACAACCGGGGATGGACACCGGGGAGCTGTTTTTT

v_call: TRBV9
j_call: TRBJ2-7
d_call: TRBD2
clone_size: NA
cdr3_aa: CASSVAVSGGAISYEQYF
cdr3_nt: TGTGCCAGCAGCGTAGCCGTATCCGGGGGGGCAATCTCCTACGAGCAGTACTTC

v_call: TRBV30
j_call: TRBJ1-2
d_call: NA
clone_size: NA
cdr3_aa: CAWSPGSYGYTF
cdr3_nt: TGTGCCTGGAGCCCGGGGAGCTATGGCTACACCTTC

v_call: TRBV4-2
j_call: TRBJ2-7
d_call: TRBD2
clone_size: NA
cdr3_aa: CASSQVAGAHYEQYF
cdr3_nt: TGTGCCAGCAGCCAAGTCGCGGGAGCCCACTACGAGCAGTACTTC